There are a few counts of the clone carrying this TCR beta chain. The target antigen is unknown. This sample was included in a study of identical twins. CDR1 is MNHEY, CDR2 SMNVEV, per germline (reference sequence). Trimming left V 6 bases short and J 2 bases short, with 13 bases between. The CDR3 consists of 14 residues. A single record per CDR3 protein comes from TCRdb applying MiXCR to the 5' RACE reads. The sample records 570,000 or so distinct CDR3 sequences, around a tenth being singletons. Study conclusions and caveats: Models, which agreed with sharing between unrelated individuals, nonetheless underestimated the out-of-frame TCR alpha sharing seen in monozygotic twins. The more abundant beta clonotypes in cord blood had fewer insertions, and memory repertoires did not show this.

These same records also appear under a second study, on yellow fever vaccine responses in identical twins. That work contributes: The authors reported partly convergent, partly personalized vaccine responses in identical twins.

The chain employs TRBV27 and TRBJ1-2, with D possibly matching TRBD1 (5 bases). Sequenced material: PBMCs. This receptor was obtained from a woman in her late teens or twenties in good health. Written as DNA, the CDR3 is TGTGCCAGCAGCGTCAGGGAGACCAACTATGGCTACACCTTC. Encoded protein: CASSVRETNYGYTF.